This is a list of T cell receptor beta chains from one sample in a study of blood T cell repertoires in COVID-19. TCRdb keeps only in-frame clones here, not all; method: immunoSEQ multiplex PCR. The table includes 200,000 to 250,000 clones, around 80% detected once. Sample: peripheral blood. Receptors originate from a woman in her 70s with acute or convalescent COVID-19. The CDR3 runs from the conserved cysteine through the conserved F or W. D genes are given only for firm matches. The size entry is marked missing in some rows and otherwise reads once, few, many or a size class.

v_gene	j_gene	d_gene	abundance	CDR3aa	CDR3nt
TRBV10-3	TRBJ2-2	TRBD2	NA	CAVGREFPNTGELFF	TGTGCCGTCGGGAGGGAATTCCCGAACACCGGGGAGCTGTTTTTT
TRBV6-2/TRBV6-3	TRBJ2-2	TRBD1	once	CASSWGQAHRGELFF	TGTGCCAGCAGTTGGGGACAGGCCCACCGCGGGGAGCTGTTTTTT
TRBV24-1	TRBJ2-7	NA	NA	CATSDVSDYEQYF	TGTGCCACCAGTGATGTCAGCGACTACGAGCAGTACTTC
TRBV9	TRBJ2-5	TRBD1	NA	CASSPGQGAGKETQYF	TGTGCCAGCAGCCCAGGACAGGGGGCGGGTAAGGAGACCCAGTACTTC
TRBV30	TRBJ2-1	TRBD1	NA	CAWSARGPLAYNEQFF	TGTGCCTGGAGCGCCAGGGGGCCCCTGGCCTACAATGAGCAGTTCTTC
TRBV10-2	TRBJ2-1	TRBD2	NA	CASNLAGAHNEQFF	TGCGCCTCCAACTTAGCGGGGGCCCACAATGAGCAGTTCTTC
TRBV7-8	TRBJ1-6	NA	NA	CASSPLSRGTNSPLHF	TGTGCCAGCAGCCCACTGTCAAGGGGTACGAATTCACCCCTCCACTTT
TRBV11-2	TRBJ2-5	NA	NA	CASSFGNQETQYF	TGTGCCAGCAGCTTTGGCAATCAAGAGACCCAGTACTTC
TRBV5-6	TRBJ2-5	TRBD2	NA	CASSVRGLAKETQYF	TGTGCCAGCAGCGTACGGGGACTAGCCAAAGAGACCCAGTACTTC
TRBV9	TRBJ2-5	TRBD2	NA	CASSVAPGGGRETQYF	TGTGCCAGCAGCGTAGCCCCCGGCGGGGGAAGGGAGACCCAGTACTTC
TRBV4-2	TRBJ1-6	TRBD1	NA	CASSQDGTDNSPLHF	TGTGCCAGCAGCCAAGATGGGACAGATAATTCACCCCTCCACTTT
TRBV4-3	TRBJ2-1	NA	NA	CASSQGGGPGTFYNEQFF	TGCGCCAGCAGCCAAGGTGGCGGCCCCGGGACTTTCTACAATGAGCAGTTCTTC
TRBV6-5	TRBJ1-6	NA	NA	CASSSGWEYNSPLHF	TGTGCCAGCAGCTCAGGGTGGGAATATAATTCACCCCTCCACTTT
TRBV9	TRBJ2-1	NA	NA	CASSPELGGPYNEQFF	TGTGCCAGCAGCCCTGAACTCGGGGGGCCTTACAATGAGCAGTTCTTC
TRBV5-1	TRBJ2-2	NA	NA	CASSLYGGAQDTGELFF	TGCGCCAGCAGCTTATATGGGGGCGCCCAGGACACCGGGGAGCTGTTTTTT
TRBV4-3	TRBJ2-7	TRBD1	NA	CASSQEGTGAGEQYF	TGCGCCAGCAGCCAAGAAGGGACAGGGGCGGGGGAGCAGTACTTC
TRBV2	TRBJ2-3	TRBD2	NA	CASSGTQRGGIDTQYF	TGTGCCAGCAGTGGAACCCAGCGGGGGGGCATAGATACGCAGTATTTT
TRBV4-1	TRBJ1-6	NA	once	CASSQGVSTLHF	TGCGCCAGCAGCCAGGGAGTGAGTACCCTCCACTTT
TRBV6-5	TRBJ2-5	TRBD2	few	CASSKTSTETQYF	TGTGCCAGCAGCAAGACTAGCACGGAGACCCAGTACTTC
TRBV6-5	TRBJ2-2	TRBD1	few	CASKGDRALGELFF	TGTGCCAGCAAGGGGGACAGGGCTCTAGGGGAGCTGTTTTTT
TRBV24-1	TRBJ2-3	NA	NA	CATSDPAKGTDTQYF	TGTGCCACCAGTGACCCCGCTAAGGGGACAGATACGCAGTATTTT
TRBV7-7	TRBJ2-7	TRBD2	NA	CASSAITSAQYF	TGTGCCAGCAGCGCCATCACTAGCGCCCAGTACTTC
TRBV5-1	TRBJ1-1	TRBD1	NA	CASTQQGGNTEAFF	TGCGCCAGCACCCAACAGGGGGGGAACACTGAAGCTTTCTTT
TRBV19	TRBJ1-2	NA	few	CASHKTQDYGYTF	TGTGCCAGTCACAAAACCCAGGACTATGGCTACACCTTC
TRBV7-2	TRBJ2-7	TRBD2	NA	CASRISGSGGTHEQYF	TGTGCCAGCAGAATTTCTGGTAGCGGGGGGACTCACGAGCAGTACTTC
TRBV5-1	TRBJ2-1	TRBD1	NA	CASSSTGQGRNEQFF	TGCGCCAGCAGTTCCACGGGACAGGGCAGGAATGAGCAGTTCTTC
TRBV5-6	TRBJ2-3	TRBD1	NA	CASSYGTDTDTQYF	TGTGCCAGCAGCTATGGGACAGACACAGATACGCAGTATTTT
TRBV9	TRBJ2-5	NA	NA	CASSPGSLRIETQYF	TGTGCCAGCAGCCCCGGTTCTCTCCGTATTGAGACCCAGTACTTC
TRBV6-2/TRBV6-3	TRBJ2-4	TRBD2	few	CASSWAGDLAKNIQYF	TGTGCCAGCAGTTGGGCGGGGGACTTAGCCAAAAACATTCAGTACTTC
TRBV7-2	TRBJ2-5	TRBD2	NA	CASSSMGVAGGGQETQYF	TGTGCCAGCAGCTCTATGGGGGTAGCGGGGGGGGGACAAGAGACCCAGTACTTC